One sample yielded the 19 T cell receptor beta chains listed below, sequenced in a study of CD8+CD57+ T cells in acquired aplastic anemia. Profiles of TCR beta VDJ and CDR3 were generated from a genomic DNA template. Each CDR3 protein gets one entry after TCRdb re-called the reads with MiXCR. The table lists 170,000 or so distinct CDR3 sequences, roughly three fifths of them singletons. All sequencing subjects had displayed CD8+CD57+ cell expansion on flow cytometry. Sequenced: sorted CD4+, CD8+, or CD8+CD57+ T cells (not recorded which) from PBMCs. The receptor source for this set is a human donor with aplastic anemia.

This clonotype was detected a few times. The chain employs TRBV10-2 and TRBJ2-7; maybe TRBD1 (7 bases). Germline lookup yields CDR1 WSHSY and CDR2 SAAADI. This CDR3 comprises 17 residues. The V gene lost 2 bases and the J gene lost 5 bases, with 22 bases spanning the gap. CDR3 nucleotide sequence: TGCGCCAGCAGTGAGCCCGGGGGTCAGGGGGATGGCAACGAGCAGTACTTC. Residues: CASSEPGGQGDGNEQYF.

Remarks on this clonotype: A read error may produce the germline difference seen at one junction end. The chain has TRBV4-1 and TRBJ1-3; D might be TRBD1 (5 bases). The CDR3 loop spans 15 amino acids. From germline, CDR1 is MGHRA and CDR2 YSYEKL. CDR3 residues: CASSQETVSGNTICF. The DNA for the CDR3 is TGCGCCAGCAGCCAAGAGACAGTATCTGGAAACACCATATGTTTT.

The rearrangement uses TRBV5-1 and TRBJ2-7; the match to TRBD2 covers 7 bases. The CDR3 has 16 residues. The germline V gene encodes CDR1 SGHRS and CDR2 YFSETQ. Trimming removed 0 bases from V and 2 bases from J; junction bases left unmatched: 8. The CDR3 loop reads CASSLVPGGIAYEQYF. For the CDR3, the DNA is TGCGCCAGCAGCTTGGTTCCGGGAGGAATCGCCTACGAGCAGTACTTC.

Notes on this clonotype: A read error is likely, as this CDR3 ends without the conserved phenylalanine or tryptophan. No DNA is shown, since the ends of the CDR3 on it are uncertain; the CDR3 is the one TCRdb lists. The J gene is TRBJ2-3, the V gene TRBV19; the table's D call of TRBD1 was not tested on the DNA. The CDR3 has 14 residues if both end residues are counted. Germline V gene sequence: CDR1 LNHDA, CDR2 SQIVND (reference sequence). CDR3 in amino acids: CASSGRDRGQKGNY.

CDR3 bases: TGTGCCAGCAGCGTAGGTCCGAGCCCAGATACGCAGTATTTT. Translation: CASSVGPSPDTQYF. The J gene is TRBJ2-3, the V gene TRBV9; D is uncertain. Germline lookup yields CDR1 SGDLS and CDR2 YYNGEE. V was pared by 0 bases and J by 4 bases, with 9 bases between. This CDR3 spans 14 amino acids.

The J gene is TRBJ1-6, the V gene TRBV6-5; D is uncertain. CDR3 length: 17 amino acids. Germline CDR1 and CDR2: MNHEY and SVGAGI. Between the trimmed V and J ends, which lost 3 bases and 0 bases, there was a span of 12 bases. CDR3: CASSYGGRSSYNSPLHF. In DNA form, the CDR3 reads TGTGCCAGCAGTTATGGTGGACGGAGCTCCTATAATTCACCCCTCCACTTT.

The chain has TRBV19 and TRBJ2-3; 9 nucleotides match TRBD2. CDR1 is LNHDA, CDR2 SQIVND, per germline (reference sequence). CDR3 length: 17 residues. Unmatched junction bases numbered 10, after V lost 4 bases and J lost 2 bases. CDR3 bases: TGTGCCAGTAGTACAGGCACTAGCGGGTTATTCACAGATACGCAGTATTTT. This sequence encodes CASSTGTSGLFTDTQYF.

V gene TRBV7-2 combines with J gene TRBJ2-5, with TRBD2 matching over 10 bases. Germline CDR1 reads SGHTA; CDR2 reads FQGNSA. J lost 7 bases, V lost 3 bases, and 11 bases had no gene match. The CDR3 consists of 16 residues. The CDR3: CASSLESGRALGTQYF. DNA for the CDR3: TGTGCCAGCAGCTTGGAAAGCGGGAGGGCCCTCGGGACCCAGTACTTC.

Notes on this clonotype: A much larger clonotype is one base distant, so this may be a read error. V and J are TRBV2 and TRBJ2-7; D remains unclear. This CDR3 has 14 amino acids. Germline V gene lookup returns CDR1 SNHLY and CDR2 FYNNEI. CDR3 sequence reads: CACSSSLLSYEQYF. For the CDR3, the DNA is TGTGCCTGCAGCTCGAGCCTCCTCTCCTACGAGCAGTACTTC.

This clonotype has only a few counts. The rearrangement uses TRBV20-1 and TRBJ2-7; TRBD2 matches 16 bases. Germline CDR1 is DFQATT and CDR2 is SNEGSKA (reference sequence). V lost 3 bases and J lost 4; bases outside the gene matches: 9. The CDR3 has 17 amino acids. The CDR3 DNA reads TGCAGTGCTAGGGGACTAGCGGGAGGGCGTCCCGCTTACGAGCAGTACTTC. Translation: CSARGLAGGRPAYEQYF.

This clonotype was observed once. The chain joins TRBV20-1 to TRBJ1-6, with D maybe TRBD1 (5 bases). Per the germline V gene, CDR1 is DFQATT and CDR2 is SNEGSKA (reference sequence). The V gene lost 0 bases and the J gene lost 9 bases, with 6 bases spanning the gap. CDR3 length: 12 residues. The CDR3 region is CSAREGVSPLHF. CDR3 nucleotide sequence: TGCAGTGCTAGAGAGGGGGTTTCACCCCTCCACTTT.

As for this clonotype: At one of its ends the junction is not consistent with the germline gene, which may arise from a read error. V usage is TRBV2 and J usage is TRBJ2-7, with TRBD2 matching over 8 bases. The CDR3 consists of 15 residues. CDR1 and CDR2 from the germline V gene are SNHLY and FYNNEI. CDR3 amino acids: CASHLGTSGAEELYF. The DNA of the CDR3 is TGTGCCAGCCACCTGGGGACTAGTGGGGCTGAGGAGCTGTACTTC. The whole variable domain, remainder taken from reference TRBV2 and TRBJ2-7, is EPEVTQTPSHQVTQMGQEVILRCVPISNHLYFYWYRQILGQKVEFLVSFYNNEISEKSEIFDDQFSVERPDGSNFTLKIRSTKLEDSAMYFCASHLGTSGAEELYFGPGTRLTVT.

J is TRBJ2-3 and V is TRBV10-3; unclear D gene. The V end lost 8 bases, the J end lost 0 bases, and 6 bases lay between the germline ends. CDR3 length: 12 residues. From germline, CDR1 is ENHRY and CDR2 SYGVKD. CDR3 coding DNA: TGTGCCATCTGGGGAAGCACAGATACGCAGTATTTT. Translation: CAIWGSTDTQYF.

On this clonotype itself: Sequence at one end of the junction differs from germline and may be a read error. This chain joins TRBV5-1 and TRBJ1-1; 9 nucleotides agree with TRBD1. The CDR3 contains 14 residues. CDR1 and CDR2 (germline): SGHRS, YFSETQ. CDR3 DNA sequence: TGTGCCAGCAGCGGGACAGGGATGAACACTGAAGCTTTCTTT. Protein product: CASSGTGMNTEAFF.

The chain recombines TRBV20-1 with TRBJ2-1; D perhaps matches TRBD2 (6 bases). Trimming took off 0 bases at V and 9 bases at J, with 9 bases between the two ends. This CDR3 comprises 12 residues. Germline V gene lookup returns CDR1 DFQATT and CDR2 SNEGSKA (reference sequence). The CDR3 nucleotides read TGCAGTGCTAGAGAACGGGAGATTGAGCAGTTCTTC. Translated: CSAREREIEQFF.

This sequence joins TRBV7-3 and TRBJ2-5; 8 nucleotides align to TRBD2. Looked up from germline, CDR1 is SGHTA and CDR2 is FQGTGA. J was trimmed by 5 bases and V by 2 bases; bases with no gene match: 7. This CDR3 has 15 residues. In nucleotides, the CDR3 is TGTGCCAGCAGCTTAGACGGGGGGGCCTGGGAGACCCAGTACTTC. This gives the protein CASSLDGGAWETQYF.

Details on this clonotype: At one boundary the junction diverges from the germline segment, which might be a read error. The CDR3 DNA reads TGTGCCATCAGTTTAGCCCGTGGGGTTAAAGAGACCCAGTACTTC. Encoded protein: CAISLARGVKETQYF. The chain has TRBV12-3 or TRBV12-4 and TRBJ2-5; D ambiguous. The CDR3 spans 15 residues.

The chain links TRBV7-6 to TRBJ2-7, with a weak D call TRBD1 (6 bases). V was trimmed by 8 bases and J by 5 bases, leaving 13 bases between them. CDR3 length: 12 amino acids. Germline CDR1 and CDR2: SGHVS and FNYEAQ. The CDR3: CASGPYRDEQYF. In nucleotides, the CDR3 is TGTGCCAGCGGCCCGTACAGGGACGAGCAGTACTTC.

This chain connects TRBV7-9 to TRBJ1-6; 12 positions agree with TRBD1. The CDR3 runs 16 residues. The germline V gene has CDR1 SEHNR and CDR2 FQNEAQ (reference sequence). V gave up 5 bases and J gave up 10 bases; unmatched junction bases: 9. Here the CDR3 DNA reads TGTGCCAGCAGCAACCGGGACAGGGGGCGATGGTCACCCCTCCACTTT. It encodes CASSNRDRGRWSPLHF.